A selection of T cell receptor beta chains follows, all from one sample in a study of blood T cell repertoires in COVID-19. This table comes from immunoSEQ multiplex PCR, and its TCRdb copy is limited to in-frame clones, with some not included. The sample includes some 33,000 clones, approximately 90% of them seen just once. Sequencing was performed on peripheral blood. The receptors stem from a man between 60 and 70 years old with acute or convalescent COVID-19. The CDR3 runs from the conserved cysteine through the conserved F or W. Each record gives: CDR3 protein, CDR3 DNA, clone size, J gene, V gene, D gene. A D gene is named only where the DNA matches it firmly. Expanded clones are given a class, and other clones once, few, many or no size at all.

CASSLGLDYGYTF TGTGCCAGCAGCCTCGGACTGGACTATGGCTACACCTTC - TRBJ1-2 TRBV11-2 -
CASSTSGTVSGANVLTF TGTGCCAGCAGCACTAGCGGGACAGTCTCTGGGGCCAACGTCCTGACTTTC - TRBJ2-6 TRBV27 TRBD2
CASSHRRSSRGANVLTF TGTGCCAGCAGCCACCGACGGTCTAGTCGTGGGGCCAACGTCCTGACTTTC - TRBJ2-6 TRBV3-1/TRBV3-2 -
CASSLPGLAGGNEQFF TGTGCCAGCAGTTTACCGGGACTAGCGGGAGGGAATGAGCAGTTCTTC - TRBJ2-1 TRBV28 TRBD2
CASSQVQGLSGANVLTF TGTGCCAGCTCACAGGTACAGGGGTTGTCTGGGGCCAACGTCCTGACTTTC - TRBJ2-6 TRBV18 TRBD1
CASSTETGGFTDTQYF TGTGCCAGCAGTACCGAGACAGGGGGATTCACAGATACGCAGTATTTT - TRBJ2-3 TRBV6-2/TRBV6-3 TRBD1
CATRSQAGGGADTQYF TGTGCCACCCGGAGCCAGGCGGGAGGAGGGGCAGATACGCAGTATTTT - TRBJ2-3 TRBV24-1 TRBD2
CASSLGQALNSPLHF TGTGCCAGCAGCCTAGGACAGGCCCTGAATTCACCCCTCCACTTT - TRBJ1-6 TRBV7-8 TRBD1
CASSATGNQPQHF TGTGCCAGCAGCGCTACAGGGAATCAGCCCCAGCATTTT - TRBJ1-5 TRBV7-9 -
CASSLELNTDTQYF TGTGCCAGCAGCTTAGAACTGAACACAGATACGCAGTATTTT - TRBJ2-3 TRBV11-3 -
CASSTGRRRGEEQYF TGTGCCAGCAGCACAGGACGGCGGCGCGGGGAGGAGCAGTACTTC - TRBJ2-7 TRBV21-1 -
CATSITGGREQYF TGTGCCACCAGCATCACAGGGGGTCGGGAGCAGTACTTC - TRBJ2-7 TRBV15 TRBD1
CATSESQGLRNEQFF TGTGCCACCAGTGAGTCACAGGGGTTGAGGAATGAGCAGTTCTTC - TRBJ2-1 TRBV24-1 TRBD1
CASSPGQSSYNEQFF TGCGCCAGCAGCCCAGGACAGAGCTCCTACAATGAGCAGTTCTTC - TRBJ2-1 TRBV5-1 -
CASSRRRGGTEAFF TGTGCCAGTAGTAGGAGGAGAGGCGGGACTGAAGCTTTCTTT few TRBJ1-1 TRBV19 -
CSVETNEKLFF TGCAGCGTTGAGACAAATGAAAAACTGTTTTTT - TRBJ1-4 TRBV29-1 -
CASSIIAALYNEQFF TGTGCCAGTAGTATAATCGCGGCGCTTTACAATGAGCAGTTCTTC once TRBJ2-1 TRBV19 -
CASSDGTSFHEQYF TGCGCCAGCAGTGACGGGACTAGCTTCCACGAGCAGTACTTC - TRBJ2-7 TRBV10-2 TRBD2
CAISESARGSPLHF TGTGCCATCAGTGAGTCGGCCCGTGGTTCACCCCTCCACTTT - TRBJ1-6 TRBV10-3 -
CATQRAQGAITDTQYF TGTGCCACCCAGAGAGCTCAGGGGGCGATTACAGATACGCAGTATTTT - TRBJ2-3 TRBV19 TRBD1
CASSFGQRADTQYF TGTGCCAGCAGTTTCGGACAGAGAGCCGATACGCAGTATTTT - TRBJ2-3 TRBV28 -
CASSKAGRGNYGYTF TGTGCCAGTAGTAAGGCTGGCAGGGGAAACTATGGCTACACCTTC - TRBJ1-2 TRBV19 -
CASSAGSGSYEQYF TGTGCCAGCAGTGCAGGGTCGGGCTCCTACGAGCAGTACTTC - TRBJ2-7 TRBV28 -
CASSPLIGYEQYF TGTGCCAGCTCTCCATTGATCGGCTACGAGCAGTACTTC - TRBJ2-7 TRBV27 -
CASSWAGEPLHF TGTGCCAGCAGCTGGGCAGGGGAGCCCCTCCACTTT - TRBJ1-6 TRBV7-2 -
CASSEAHGTNTEAFF TGTGCCAGCAGTGAAGCGCATGGTACTAACACTGAAGCTTTCTTT - TRBJ1-1 TRBV2 -
CASSPRTSGAAGTQYF TGTGCCAGCTCACCCCGGACTAGCGGGGCCGCAGGGACCCAGTACTTC - TRBJ2-5 TRBV18 TRBD2
CASSPSYRRDGYTF TGTGCCAGTAGCCCTTCGTATCGACGGGATGGCTACACCTTC few TRBJ1-2 TRBV19 -
CASSSQTGRTGNTIYF TGCGCCAGCAGTTCCCAGACAGGGCGTACTGGAAACACCATATATTTT - TRBJ1-3 TRBV5-1 TRBD1
CASSLGDRSADTQYF TGCGCCAGCAGCTTGGGGGACAGGTCTGCAGATACGCAGTATTTT - TRBJ2-3 TRBV5-1 TRBD1
CASSPPFSNQPQHF TGTGCCAGCTCCCCCCCGTTTAGCAATCAGCCCCAGCATTTT once TRBJ1-5 TRBV18 -
CASSLDGISGNTIYF TGTGCCAGCAGCTTAGACGGGATCTCTGGAAACACCATATATTTT - TRBJ1-3 TRBV11-2 -
CAGTIGSIQPQHF TGTGCCGGCACCATCGGGTCAATTCAGCCCCAGCATTTT - TRBJ1-5 TRBV12-3/TRBV12-4 -
CATSDGTGGYGYTF TGTGCCACCAGTGACGGGACAGGCGGCTATGGCTACACCTTC - TRBJ1-2 TRBV24-1 TRBD1
CASSELRRGYYGYTF TGTGCCAGCTCAGAACTCCGGAGGGGCTACTATGGCTACACCTTC - TRBJ1-2 TRBV18 -
CASSEARGFAETQYF TGTGCCAGCAGTGAAGCGAGGGGGTTTGCGGAGACCCAGTACTTC once TRBJ2-5 TRBV6-1 -
CATSDFGTSGTGELFF TGTGCCACCAGTGATTTCGGGACTAGCGGAACCGGGGAGCTGTTTTTT - TRBJ2-2 TRBV24-1 TRBD2
CATSRAGTGPQGSYQPQHF TGTGCCACCAGCAGAGCTGGGACAGGGCCACAAGGGTCCTATCAGCCCCAGCATTTT - TRBJ1-5 TRBV15 TRBD1
CATSDKGTRASTDTQYF TGTGCCACCAGTGATAAAGGGACTAGGGCTAGCACAGATACGCAGTATTTT - TRBJ2-3 TRBV24-1 TRBD2
CASSHFGEETQYF TGTGCCAGCAGCCATTTTGGAGAAGAGACCCAGTACTTC - TRBJ2-5 TRBV3-1/TRBV3-2 -
CASSWGLIAGELFF TGTGCCAGCAGCTGGGGACTTATAGCCGGGGAGCTGTTTTTT once TRBJ2-2 TRBV7-8 -
CATSDPQGTGEKLFF TGTGCCACCAGTGACCCACAGGGGACGGGTGAAAAACTGTTTTTT - TRBJ1-4 TRBV24-1 TRBD1
CAWRGDRGTEAFF TGTGCCTGGAGGGGGGACAGGGGCACTGAAGCTTTCTTT - TRBJ1-1 TRBV30 TRBD1
CSVEDQFRPRHEQFF TGCAGCGTTGAAGATCAGTTTAGGCCGAGGCATGAGCAGTTCTTC - TRBJ2-1 TRBV29-1 -
CASSRNRGYSGNTIYF TGTGCCAGCAGCAGAAACCGGGGGTACTCTGGAAACACCATATATTTT - TRBJ1-3 TRBV11-2 -
CASRLLAGGLHEQYF TGTGCCAGTAGATTACTAGCGGGAGGGCTCCACGAGCAGTACTTC - TRBJ2-7 TRBV19 TRBD2
CASSLDIQNSPLHF TGTGCCAGCAGCTTAGATATCCAGAATTCACCCCTCCACTTT few TRBJ1-6 TRBV11-2 -
CASTLSPTGGNEKLFF TGTGCCAGCACCCTATCCCCGACAGGGGGCAATGAAAAACTGTTTTTT - TRBJ1-4 TRBV7-9 TRBD1
CASSLPTGSNEQFF TGCGCCAGCAGCCTACCGACAGGGTCGAATGAGCAGTTCTTC - TRBJ2-1 TRBV5-1 TRBD1
CASSQGQENEKLFF TGTGCCAGCAGTCAGGGACAGGAGAATGAAAAACTGTTTTTT - TRBJ1-4 TRBV6-5 TRBD1
CASSVGQGRIDKLFF TGTGCCAGCAGCGTAGGGCAGGGCCGAATTGATAAACTGTTTTTT - TRBJ1-4 TRBV9 -
CASSSPELGTSGRSPPYEQYF TGTGCCAGCAGCTCGCCCGAACTCGGGACTAGCGGGAGGTCTCCCCCCTACGAGCAGTACTTC - TRBJ2-7 TRBV7-3 TRBD2
CASSLSGDLTDTQYF TGCGCCAGCAGCCTTAGCGGTGACCTCACAGATACGCAGTATTTT - TRBJ2-3 TRBV5-1 -
CASSYGQGFSGANVLTF TGTGCCAGCAGTTATGGACAGGGTTTCTCTGGGGCCAACGTCCTGACTTTC - TRBJ2-6 TRBV6-2/TRBV6-3 TRBD1
CASSLRGQQNYGYTF TGTGCCAGCAGTTTAAGAGGGCAGCAGAACTATGGCTACACCTTC - TRBJ1-2 TRBV27 -
CASIDGLTGYGQYF TGCGCCAGCATCGACGGCCTAACAGGTTACGGGCAGTACTTC - TRBJ2-7 TRBV10-2 -
CASSWTSGFSYNEQFF TGTGCCAGCAGCTGGACTAGCGGTTTTTCCTACAATGAGCAGTTCTTC once TRBJ2-1 TRBV5-4 TRBD2